This TCR beta chain was identified in a study of blood T cell repertoires in COVID-19. Overall study: Sites in the United States, Italy and Spain provided acute and convalescent COVID-19 samples. PBMCs, B-cell-depleted T cells, or T cells were the source of the cDNA or gDNA that made up the material.

The germline V gene has CDR1 SQVTM and CDR2 ANQGSEA. This CDR3 contains 10 residues. In the study's own analysis: Estimates of nucleated cell counts were drawn from the amplification of reference gene primers. Data came from immunoSEQ multiplex PCR; TCRdb stores just in-frame clones and leaves some out. That table gives V, J and clone size, and the DNA gave D and trimming. The sample includes some 100,000 clones, roughly 84% of them seen just once. Sequenced: peripheral blood. This clonotype was sampled from a woman in her sixties or seventies with acute or convalescent COVID-19. The rearrangement uses TRBV29-1 and TRBJ1-2; no reliable D call. DNA of the CDR3: TGCGGAGGCGAAGACTATGGCTACACCTTC. Translating it yields CGGEDYGYTF.